The 30 T cell receptor beta chains reported below all come from one sample, sequenced in a study of early T cells in non-severe SARS-CoV-2 infection. TCRdb used MiXCR to reprocess the 5' RACE reads, holding one entry per CDR3 protein. The data hold around 57,000 distinct CDR3 sequences, with approximately 6.7% observed a single time. The specimen sequenced was whole blood. The receptors shown here come from an adult who was a healthcare worker with PCR-confirmed SARS-CoV-2 infection or an uninfected control (not recorded which).

The sample holds many counts of this clonotype. This rearrangement joins TRBV6-2 or TRBV6-3 to TRBJ2-5, with 8 bases identical to TRBD2. J gave up 0 bases and V 4 bases, and 7 bases lay outside the gene matches. The CDR3 length is 16 residues. CDR1 MNHEY and CDR2 SVGEGT come from the germline V gene. The CDR3 loop reads CASSSTLAAYQETQYF. The CDR3 nucleotides are TGTGCCAGCAGTTCGACACTAGCGGCCTACCAAGAGACCCAGTACTTC.

The J gene is TRBJ2-1, the V gene TRBV4-1; D is possibly TRBD1 or TRBD2 (6 bases each). The germline V gene has CDR1 MGHRA and CDR2 YSYEKL. V lost 4 bases, J lost 4 bases, and 14 bases lay in between. This CDR3 spans 15 amino acids. CDR3 sequence: CASSPGGGRYNEQFF. The CDR3, as DNA: TGCGCCAGCAGCCCTGGAGGGGGACGGTACAATGAGCAGTTCTTC.

In its sample, this clonotype was seen many times. The genes are TRBV20-1 and TRBJ1-1; D not resolved. The germline V gene encodes CDR1 DFQATT and CDR2 SNEGSKA (reference sequence). Trimming took off 5 bases at V and 3 bases at J, with 16 bases between the two ends. The CDR3 totals 14 residues. The CDR3 DNA reads TGCAGTGCTCAAAAGGACGGGTTAGACACTGAAGCTTTCTTT. This translates into CSAQKDGLDTEAFF.

This clonotype has a handful of counts. The genes are TRBV7-6 and TRBJ2-7; D is unclear. There are 13 residues in the CDR3. Trimming took off 5 bases at V and 1 base at J, with 9 bases between the two ends. The germline gives CDR1 SGHVS, CDR2 FNYEAQ. Here the CDR3 DNA reads TGTGCCAGCAGCCCCGGACGGTCCTACGAGCAGTACTTC. As protein: CASSPGRSYEQYF.

This clonotype was counted ten times or more. The CDR3 bases are TGTGCCAGCAGCCAATACGGGAGCATTTTTAACACCGGGGAGCTGTTTTTT. This codes for CASSQYGSIFNTGELFF. V and J are TRBV3-1 and TRBJ2-2, with D possibly being TRBD2 (6 bases). Trimming removed 2 bases at V and 2 bases at J, with 15 bases between. The CDR3 is 17 amino acids. Germline V gene data show CDR1 as LGHDT and CDR2 as YNNKEL (reference sequence).

This clonotype has a count of ten or more. This sequence joins TRBV20-1 and TRBJ2-5; D is uncertain. The germline CDR1 and CDR2 sequences are DFQATT and SNEGSKA (reference sequence). The CDR3 is made up of 12 amino acids. Trimming stripped 3 bases from V and 2 bases from J, with 7 bases between. CDR3 in amino acids: CSASYGQETQYF. The CDR3 bases are TGCAGTGCTAGTTATGGTCAAGAGACCCAGTACTTC.

This clonotype was seen many times. J is TRBJ1-5 and V is TRBV28, with D hard to call. The V end was cut by 3 bases, the J end by 0 bases, with 12 bases between. CDR1 and CDR2 (germline): MDHEN, SYDVKM. CDR3 length: 16 amino acids. As DNA, the CDR3 is TGTGCCAGCAGTTTCTCGGGCGTGTATAGCAATCAGCCCCAGCATTTT. Protein: CASSFSGVYSNQPQHF.

This clonotype was recorded at least ten times. This chain connects TRBV20-1 to TRBJ2-4; D gene uncertain. V lost 1 base and J 0 bases, leaving 10 bases between the germline ends. CDR3 size: 15 residues. CDR1 is DFQATT and CDR2 is SNEGSKA in the germline V gene (reference sequence). The CDR3 loop reads CSARARWLAKNIQYF. In DNA form, the CDR3 reads TGCAGTGCTAGAGCACGGTGGCTAGCCAAAAACATTCAGTACTTC.

The J gene is TRBJ2-7, the V gene TRBV7-9; 7 bases are a match to TRBD1. J gave up 2 bases and V 8 bases, and 6 bases lay outside the gene matches. The CDR3 has 13 amino acids. Germline V gene sequence: CDR1 SEHNR, CDR2 FQNEAQ (reference sequence). CDR3 amino acids: CASSPQGTYEQYF. The DNA of the CDR3 is TGTGCCAGCTCGCCACAGGGGACCTACGAGCAGTACTTC.

This clonotype showed up many times. This CDR3 is CAEFGTENTEAFF. The CDR3 DNA sequence: TGTGCCGAGTTTGGGACGGAAAACACTGAAGCTTTCTTT. The chain uses TRBV7-2 and TRBJ1-1, with a weak D call TRBD1 (5 bases). Trimming left V 11 bases short and J 2 bases short, with 15 bases between. CDR3 size: 13 residues. CDR1 and CDR2 from the germline V gene are SGHTA and FQGNSA.

Of note for this clonotype: Sequence at one end of the junction differs from germline and may be a read error. The CDR3 sequence is CASSLAPGQGAYSEQFF. As DNA, the CDR3 is TGTGCCAGCAGCTTAGCGCCGGGACAGGGGGCCTACAGTGAGCAGTTCTTC. This rearrangement joins TRBV7-2 to TRBJ2-1, with 12 bases identical to TRBD1. The CDR3 has 17 amino acids. CDR1 is SGHTA and CDR2 is FQGNSA in the germline V gene.

CDR3 sequence: CASTHPPGEQYF. The CDR3 DNA sequence: TGTGCCAGCACTCACCCTCCAGGCGAGCAGTACTTC. The gene calls are TRBV6-2 or TRBV6-3 and TRBJ2-7; no definite D call. Trimming shortened V by 7 bases and J by 6 bases, and 13 bases separated the two germline ends. CDR1 is MNHEY, CDR2 SVGEGT, per germline. The CDR3 covers 12 residues.

There are a few counts of this clonotype. This chain links TRBV20-1 with TRBJ2-5; the match to TRBD2 covers 9 bases. Trimming removed 3 bases from V and 5 bases from J; junction bases left unmatched: 10. Germline CDR1 and CDR2: DFQATT and SNEGSKA (reference sequence). The CDR3 extends over 15 amino acids. CDR3 bases: TGCAGTGCTAGTTCCGGGACTAGCTACGATGAGACCCAGTACTTC. It translates to CSASSGTSYDETQYF.

This clonotype has ten or more counts. This chain connects TRBV13 to TRBJ2-2; D might be TRBD1 (6 bases). Germline-derived CDR1 and CDR2 are PRHDT and FYEKMQ (reference sequence). The CDR3 has 15 amino acids. V lost 5 bases, J lost 6 bases, and 16 bases lay in between. The CDR3 nucleotides are TGTGCCAGCAGCCACCCGACAGGCCGCGCCGGGGAGCTGTTTTTT. Amino acid sequence: CASSHPTGRAGELFF.

This clonotype was seen a handful of times. This chain joins TRBV5-4 and TRBJ2-7; D may be TRBD1 (6 bases). Germline V gene lookup returns CDR1 SGHNT and CDR2 YYREEE (reference sequence). V was cut by 4 bases and J by 0 bases, with 14 bases left in between. CDR3 size: 15 residues. CDR3 sequence: CASSHWDTSSYEQYF. DNA of the CDR3: TGTGCCAGCAGCCATTGGGACACGAGCTCCTACGAGCAGTACTTC. The full variable domain, its missing parts supplied by reference TRBV5-4 and TRBJ2-7, is ETGVTQSPTHLIKTRGQQVTLRCSSQSGHNTVSWYQQALGQGPQFIFQYYREEENGRGNFPPRFSGLQFPNYSSELNVNALELDDSALYLCASSHWDTSSYEQYFGPGTRLTVT.

As for this clonotype: Being one base from a much bigger clone, this may be a read error. The V and J genes are TRBV6-2 or TRBV6-3 and TRBJ2-3; no firm D call. CDR1 and CDR2 from the germline V gene are MNHEY and SVGEGT. V lost 6 bases to trimming and J lost 3 bases, with 10 bases between them. This CDR3 is built from 13 residues. Here the CDR3 DNA reads TGTGCCAGCAGCCCCCACGGGACAGATACGCAGTATTTT. Translating it yields CASSPHGTDTQYF.

At least ten counts were recorded for this clonotype. This sequence joins TRBV6-1 and TRBJ2-7; a weak D match, TRBD2 (6 bases). Germline CDR1 and CDR2: MNHNS and SASEGT. The CDR3 consists of 15 residues. The ends were cut back, 4 bases at V and 2 bases at J, with 15 bases in the middle. The DNA of the CDR3 is TGTGCCAGCAGTGGAGCCCAGCGGGCTGCCTACGAGCAGTACTTC. Protein product: CASSGAQRAAYEQYF.

The V gene is TRBV29-1, the J gene TRBJ1-2, with unresolved D. V shed 0 bases and J shed 7 bases, with 15 bases lying between them. The CDR3 contains 14 residues. Germline V gene lookup returns CDR1 SQVTM and CDR2 ANQGSEA. The CDR3 DNA follows: TGCAGCGTTGAAGAGGTCGCGCGGGGTCCTGGCTACACCTTC. Translation gives CSVEEVARGPGYTF.

This clonotype appeared a few times. V and J are TRBV20-1 and TRBJ1-1, with D tentatively TRBD1 (6 bases). The CDR3 loop spans 14 amino acids. Trimming took off 5 bases at V and 1 base at J, with 14 bases between the two ends. CDR1 is DFQATT and CDR2 is SNEGSKA in the germline V gene (reference sequence). This CDR3 reads CSAPRGGSNTEAFF. The CDR3 coding sequence is TGCAGTGCTCCGAGGGGGGGCTCGAACACTGAAGCTTTCTTT.

Ten or more counts support this clonotype. The chain links TRBV12-3 or TRBV12-4 to TRBJ1-1; 8 bases line up with TRBD1. With V trimmed by 7 bases and J by 1 base, 5 bases remained unmatched. This CDR3 is 14 amino acids long. The CDR3 nucleotides read TGTGCCAGCAACCCGGACAGGGCGAACACTGAAGCTTTCTTT. Encoded protein: CASNPDRANTEAFF.

This clonotype was seen ten or more times. The J gene is TRBJ2-1, the V gene TRBV13, with D perhaps assigned TRBD1 or TRBD2 (6 bases each). V lost 5 bases, J lost 6 bases, and 11 bases lay in between. The CDR3 sequence is 13 residues long. Germline V lookup: CDR1 PRHDT, CDR2 FYEKMQ (reference sequence). Written as DNA, the CDR3 is TGTGCCAGCAGCCCTAAGGGGGGCAATGAGCAGTTCTTC. Translating gives CASSPKGGNEQFF.

This clonotype has ten or more counts. CDR3 DNA sequence: TGTGCCAGCAGGGGACTCGATGAGCAGTTCTTC. Protein product: CASRGLDEQFF. This chain connects TRBV6-5 to TRBJ2-1; D perhaps matches TRBD2 (6 bases). Germline assignment: CDR1 MNHEY and CDR2 SVGAGI. Trimming took off 6 bases at V and 8 bases at J, with 8 bases between the two ends. This CDR3 region has 11 residues.

This clonotype was seen many times. The rearrangement uses TRBV19 and TRBJ1-2; 7 bases are a match to TRBD1. J gave up 7 bases and V 0 bases, and 2 bases lay outside the gene matches. CDR3 length equals 13 residues. From germline, CDR1 is LNHDA and CDR2 SQIVND (reference sequence). CDR3 loop: CASSIDHRGGYTF. DNA of the CDR3: TGTGCCAGTAGTATAGACCACAGGGGTGGCTACACCTTC. The full variable domain, in which reference TRBV19 and TRBJ1-2 provide the parts outside the CDR3, is DGGITQSPKYLFRKEGQNVTLSCEQNLNHDAMYWYRQDPGQGLRLIYYSQIVNDFQKGDIAEGYSVSREKKESFPLTVTSAQKNPTAFYLCASSIDHRGGYTFGSGTRLTVV.

The sample holds many counts of this clonotype. This rearrangement joins TRBV29-1 to TRBJ2-1, with D hard to call. The V end was cut by 3 bases, the J end by 0 bases, with 9 bases between. The CDR3 contains 14 residues. CDR1 is SQVTM, CDR2 ANQGSEA, per germline. Written as DNA, the CDR3 is TGCAGCGTTGAGGGATCACGCTCCTACAATGAGCAGTTCTTC. It encodes CSVEGSRSYNEQFF.

This clonotype was seen a handful of times. The chain has TRBV21-1 and TRBJ2-3; the table's TRBD1 call for D was not verified on the DNA. TRBV21-1 is noted as a pseudogene. This CDR3 spans 15 amino acids. The CDR3 reads CASSPRQGRTDTQYF. For the CDR3, the DNA is TGTGCCAGCAGCCCCCGACAGGGACGTACAGATACGCAGTATTTT.

This clonotype turned up a few times. V usage is TRBV7-9 and J usage is TRBJ2-2; the D is unclear. The CDR3 totals 15 residues. Germline V gives CDR1 SEHNR, CDR2 FQNEAQ (reference sequence). The germline V and J ends were trimmed by 0 bases and 7 bases, with 12 bases remaining between them. The CDR3: CASSLAGFSGGELFF. The CDR3 nucleotides are TGTGCCAGCAGCTTAGCGGGGTTTTCCGGCGGGGAGCTGTTTTTT.

The table lists this clonotype with many counts. The chain couples TRBV4-3 to TRBJ1-4; 8 positions match TRBD1. CDR3 length equals 16 residues. V gave up 4 bases and J gave up 7 bases; unmatched junction bases: 11. Germline lookup yields CDR1 LGHNA and CDR2 YSLEER. Here the CDR3 DNA reads TGCGCCAGCAGCCCCTGGGGGGAGACAGGGGTTGAAAAACTGTTTTTT. It encodes CASSPWGETGVEKLFF.

The chain has TRBV7-3 and TRBJ1-1, with D unresolved. The V and J ends lost 0 bases and 0 bases respectively, with 5 bases between them. The V gene's germline CDR1 is SGHTA and CDR2 FQGTGA. The CDR3 has 14 amino acids. Here the CDR3 reads CASSLTRVNTEAFF. CDR3 nucleotides: TGTGCCAGCAGCTTAACTAGGGTGAACACTGAAGCTTTCTTT.

Only a few counts were recorded for this clonotype. The CDR3 protein is CASSPQGRGYTF. Here the CDR3 DNA reads TGTGCCAGCAGCCCACAGGGTAGGGGCTACACCTTC. The genes are TRBV7-8 and TRBJ1-2; tentative D call: TRBD1 (6 bases). Germline V gives CDR1 SGHVS, CDR2 FQNEAQ. The CDR3 consists of 12 residues. Trimming shortened V by 5 bases and J by 8 bases, and 12 bases separated the two germline ends.

With respect to this clonotype: A read error may account for a junction end that differs from germline. The rearrangement links TRBV20-1 to TRBJ1-5, with TRBD1 as a possible D gene (5 bases). From germline, CDR1 is DFQATT and CDR2 SNEGSKA (reference sequence). There are 14 residues in the CDR3. The CDR3 DNA reads as TGCCGTGCTTTCGGGGGGGTGAGCAATCAGCCCCAGCATTTT. Protein product: CRAFGGVSNQPQHF.